This TCR beta chain originates from a study of T cells in Graves' hyperthyroidism and ophthalmopathy (dated by TCRdb to the late 2010s). Broadly, across the study: Peripheral blood samples were taken at the time of initial diagnosis, prior to any treatment. To identify TCR V-J signatures that set the groups apart, the researchers used a discovery cohort of 90 to 100 patients, made up of roughly 45 with Graves' ophthalmopathy and some 60 with stable Graves' hyperthyroidism. Prospective prediction of ophthalmopathy was tested in an independent validation cohort of fewer than 20 hyperthyroidism patients and 17 patients who later progressed to ophthalmopathy. The 75 to 100 discovery patients were randomly split 7:3 into training and test sets. The study also compared thyroid tissue and blood T-cell repertoires from several Graves' hyperthyroidism patients. After sampling, hyperthyroidism patients received methimazole starting at 30 mg daily, and ophthalmopathy patients received high-dose intravenous methylprednisolone. According to the paper, TCR Vbeta CDR3 sequencing was carried out on around 140 peripheral blood samples, which came from some 41 ophthalmopathy, some 73 hyperthyroidism and roughly 17 progressor patients. What the authors observed across the whole study: Blood samples also contained most of the expanded thyroid clonotypes (frequency above 0.001), which suggests that blood repertoires may reflect thyroid immune responses. Sample size was not statistically predetermined, and blinding of investigators to group allocation was not performed. A model built on a 13 V-J signature distinguished ophthalmopathy from stable hyperthyroidism, reaching around 88% sensitivity and around 81% specificity in cross-validation and 80%/75% in testing. In validation, progression to ophthalmopathy was predicted by the model with around 70% sensitivity and around 76% specificity, a median of roughly 6.4 months before onset.

V and J lose 8 bases and 5 bases, and a span of 18 bases separates them. Counted from cysteine to phenylalanine, this CDR3 has 13 amino acids. The CDR3 DNA has 39 bases and is translated from base 1. In the germline V gene, CDR1 corresponds to SQVTM and CDR2 to ANQGSEA. Amplification of TCR beta CDR3 regions was carried out from RNA transcripts. A first-round RT-PCR of the TCR CDR3 used the HTBI primer set with the Qiagen OneStep RT-PCR kit. Libraries were constructed in a second round of multiplex PCR, after which size selection and purification were carried out. The libraries were sequenced on an Illumina HiSeq2000 using paired-end 100 bp reads. The authors' pipeline ran thus. SOAPnuke was used to process the raw data, with reads discarded if the reads contained adapters or uncalled bases, had a mean Phred below 15, or lacked an exact constant-primer or identifier match. High-quality paired reads were merged with COPE v1.2.5, and unique nucleotide sequences were defined as clonotypes. MiTCR v1.1 was used to align the clonotypes against IMGT TRBV, TRBD and TRBJ reference segments. The analysis was restricted to V-J combinations with a frequency above 0.0001, which together covered about 99% of the repertoires. The TCS score was defined as the ratio of F50 (clonal expansion) to E x V (chaos), calculated using BLOSUM62-based TCRdist between CDR3 peptides within each V-J. Welch's t-statistics and random forest reduced roughly 540 V-J features to about 13, which were used in a naive Bayes classifier (R e1071). Using fastp trimming at Q25 and MiXCR clonotype assembly, TCRdb reanalyzed the public sequencing data and kept in-frame beta chains. Rows matching on CDR3 protein sequence are summarized as one entry with the most common DNA and genes. What appears here as the V and J calls and clone size reflects TCRdb's work, not the paper's. The sample includes 300,000 to 450,000 distinct CDR3 sequences, with approximately 14% observed a single time. Roughly a fifth of the sample is taken by the ten largest.

Ophthalmopathy patients had moderately to severely active disease, Clinical Activity Score of at least 3, NOSPECS grade of at least 4, and duration under 3 months. Exclusion was applied to patients with uncontrolled infections, other autoimmune diseases, pregnancy or lactation. Diagnoses were established on the basis of clinical symptoms, serum thyroxine and TRAb, thyroid ultrasound, and orbital computed tomography. Ficoll-Paque density gradient centrifugation was used to isolate PBMCs from about 9 ml of fresh peripheral blood. Trizol reagent was used to extract total RNA, and RNA quality was then checked on an Agilent 2100 Bioanalyzer. This clonotype showed up just a few times. The antigen it recognizes is unknown. Within one base of it there is no much larger clone, and no base qualities were kept.

This sequence originates from a woman in her twenties or thirties with Graves' ophthalmopathy. Here the chain combines TRBV29-1 and TRBJ1-2; the D gene is perhaps TRBD1, on 5 matching bases. What was sequenced was blood. The CDR3 here reads CSIVEGRPYGYTF. The nucleotides are TGCAGCATCGTGGAGGGGCGGCCTTATGGCTACACCTTC.